This T cell receptor beta chain appears in the sequencing data of a study of T cells in Graves' hyperthyroidism and ophthalmopathy. Study-level points and caveats: A median about 6.5 months before onset, the model predicted ophthalmopathy. Also found in blood were most expanded thyroid clonotypes above 0.001.

What was amplified from RNA transcripts were TCR beta CDR3 regions. The HTBI primer set served for first-round RT-PCR of the TCR CDR3. TCRdb redid the calling of the multiplex PCR reads with MiXCR, one entry per CDR3 protein. The sample comprises some 380,000 distinct CDR3 sequences, roughly 12% of which are singletons, and 20% rests with the top ten. The sample holds a few counts of this clonotype. What it recognizes is unknown. In germline, CDR1 is MNHNS, CDR2 SASEGT. The CDR3 contains 14 residues. The germline V and J ends were trimmed by 3 bases and 0 bases, with 8 bases remaining between them. Patients aged 18 to 65 with hyperthyroidism were newly diagnosed, with duration under 2 months. Fresh peripheral blood, around 11 ml of it, supplied the PBMCs.

The origin of this receptor is a man under 40 with Graves' hyperthyroidism that later progressed to Graves' ophthalmopathy. The chain couples TRBV6-1 to TRBJ1-2; D unclear. Material for sequencing was blood. DNA of the CDR3: TGTGCCAGCAGTGAGGCGCAGCCTAACTATGGCTACACCTTC. It codes for CASSEAQPNYGYTF.